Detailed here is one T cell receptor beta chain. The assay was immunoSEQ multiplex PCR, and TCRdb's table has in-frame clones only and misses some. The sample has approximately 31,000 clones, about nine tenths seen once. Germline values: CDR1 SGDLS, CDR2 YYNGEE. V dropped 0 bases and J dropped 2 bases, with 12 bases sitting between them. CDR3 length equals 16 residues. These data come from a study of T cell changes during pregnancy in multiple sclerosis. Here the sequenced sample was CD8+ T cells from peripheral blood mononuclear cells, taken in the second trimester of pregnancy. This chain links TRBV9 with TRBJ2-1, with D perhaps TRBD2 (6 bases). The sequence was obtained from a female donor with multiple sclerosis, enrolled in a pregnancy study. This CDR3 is CASSVALANPYNEQFF. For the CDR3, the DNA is TGTGCCAGCAGCGTAGCTCTAGCGAACCCCTACAATGAGCAGTTCTTC.